Presented here are 18 T cell receptor beta chains from one specimen sequenced in a study of blood T cell repertoires in COVID-19 (TCRdb year 2020). Libraries were made using the immunoSEQ multiplex PCR assay. Held by TCRdb, this immuneACCESS table contains in-frame sequences only and omits some clones. Under half of the omission traces to an unresolved V gene where checked; the cause of the rest is unknown. This sample comprises about 25,000 clones, more than 75% of them detected only once. The ten largest clones capture less than 10% of the sample. The sample consisted of peripheral blood. These receptor sequences come from a middle-aged man with active COVID-19.

CDR3 sequence: CASSLDMTYEQYF. In DNA form, the CDR3 reads TGCGCCAGCAGCTTGGACATGACCTACGAGCAGTACTTC. V gene TRBV5-1 combines with J gene TRBJ2-7; D unresolved. V lost 0 bases, J lost 2 bases, and 6 bases lay in between. This CDR3 is built from 13 residues. Per germline, CDR1 SGHRS and CDR2 YFSETQ.

Here the CDR3 DNA reads TGTGCCAGCAGCTACAGCCTCTCTGGAAACACCATATATTTT. Translating it yields CASSYSLSGNTIYF. The chain employs TRBV7-2 and TRBJ1-3; no reliable D call. CDR1 SGHTA and CDR2 FQGNSA come from the germline V gene. This CDR3 is built from 14 residues. V shed 4 bases and J shed 0 bases, with 7 bases lying between them. The full variable domain, rest sourced from reference TRBV7-2 and TRBJ1-3, is GAGVSQSPSNKVTEKGKDVELRCDPISGHTALYWYRQSLGQGLEFLIYFQGNSAPDKSGLPSDRFSAERTGGSVSTLTIQRTQQEDSAVYLCASSYSLSGNTIYFGEGSWLTVV.

The chain has TRBV28 and TRBJ2-7, with D maybe TRBD1 (5 bases). CDR1 is MDHEN, CDR2 SYDVKM, per germline. V was pared by 5 bases and J by 5 bases, with 19 bases between. The CDR3 totals 15 residues. CDR3 protein: CASSPLKGWVDEQYF. CDR3 coding DNA: TGTGCCAGCAGTCCATTGAAGGGGTGGGTCGACGAGCAGTACTTC.

The V call is TRBV5-4, the J call TRBJ2-5, with TRBD2 as a possible D gene (7 bases). The CDR3 is 16 amino acids. The germline CDR1 and CDR2 sequences are SGHNT and YYREEE (reference sequence). Trimming took 4 bases from V and 2 from J, leaving 18 bases between them. This CDR3 reads CASSLGAGVRQETQYF. CDR3 sequence (DNA): TGTGCCAGCAGCCTGGGGGCGGGGGTACGGCAAGAGACCCAGTACTTC.

The gene calls are TRBV2 and TRBJ2-7, with TRBD1 as a possible D gene (5 bases). V lost 4 bases, J lost 0 bases, and 13 bases lay in between. This CDR3 contains 15 residues. Per germline, CDR1 SNHLY and CDR2 FYNNEI. CDR3 sequence: CASSAGHMSSYEQYF. The CDR3 nucleotides read TGTGCCAGCAGTGCCGGACACATGAGCTCCTACGAGCAGTACTTC.

The V and J genes are TRBV19 and TRBJ1-2, with 11 bases lining up with TRBD1. The CDR3 loop spans 12 amino acids. Trimming at V came to 9 bases and at J to 7 bases, leaving 4 bases not matched to a gene. From germline, CDR1 is LNHDA and CDR2 SQIVND (reference sequence). CDR3 residues: CASGQGAVGYTF. The CDR3 nucleotides are TGTGCCAGCGGACAGGGGGCGGTTGGCTACACCTTC.

The chain couples TRBV18 to TRBJ2-1; 7 bases map to TRBD2. Per the germline V gene, CDR1 is KGHSH and CDR2 is LQKENI. The CDR3 runs to 15 residues. V lost 6 bases to trimming and J lost 4 bases; unmatched junction nucleotides: 9. The CDR3 bases are TGTGCCAGCTCCCGCTCCCAGCGGGGTTACAATGAGCAGTTCTTC. Amino acid sequence: CASSRSQRGYNEQFF.

The chain has TRBV19 and TRBJ2-5; D is unclear. The V end lost 7 bases, the J end lost 4 bases, and 13 bases lay between the germline ends. From germline, CDR1 is LNHDA and CDR2 SQIVND (reference sequence). CDR3 length: 13 residues. Written as DNA, the CDR3 is TGTGCCAGTACCACGAGAGGCCTAGAGACCCAGTACTTC. Its translation: CASTTRGLETQYF. Full variable domain (remainder filled in from reference TRBV19 and TRBJ2-5): DGGITQSPKYLFRKEGQNVTLSCEQNLNHDAMYWYRQDPGQGLRLIYYSQIVNDFQKGDIAEGYSVSREKKESFPLTVTSAQKNPTAFYLCASTTRGLETQYFGPGTRLLVL.

The CDR3 nucleotides read TGTGCCAGCAGCTTGGACAGGGGCTACTCCGGGGAGCTGTTTTTT. The encoded protein is CASSLDRGYSGELFF. V usage is TRBV5-8 and J usage is TRBJ2-2, with TRBD1 matching 7 bases. The trim removed 0 bases at V and 6 bases at J, leaving 5 bases unmatched. The CDR3 loop spans 15 amino acids. Germline CDR1 SGHTS, CDR2 YDEGEE. The full variable domain, rest sourced from reference TRBV5-8 and TRBJ2-2, is EAGVTQSPTHLIKTRGQQATLRCSPISGHTSVYWYQQALGLGLQFLLWYDEGEERNRGNFPPRFSGRQFPNYSSELNVNALELEDSALYLCASSLDRGYSGELFFGEGSRLTVL.

This chain uses TRBV29-1 with TRBJ2-3; 11 bases align to TRBD2. Germline-derived CDR1 and CDR2 are SQVTM and ANQGSEA. V gave up 7 bases and J gave up 2 bases; unmatched junction bases: 11. The CDR3 covers 16 residues. The CDR3, as DNA: TGCAGCGCCCTGGGACTAGCGGAATACTCCACAGATACGCAGTATTTT. As protein: CSALGLAEYSTDTQYF.

The V call is TRBV6-5, the J call TRBJ1-2, with D possibly being TRBD1 (5 bases). The germline gives CDR1 MNHEY, CDR2 SVGAGI. V lost 2 bases and J lost 8, with 6 bases in between. This CDR3 region has 11 residues. CDR3 protein: CASSYKGGYTF. The CDR3 coding sequence is TGTGCCAGCAGTTACAAGGGGGGCTACACCTTC.

In this sample, this clone turned up once. The chain recombines TRBV25-1 with TRBJ2-3, with a possible D match to TRBD1 (7 bases). Trimming pared 6 bases from V and 3 bases from J, leaving 13 bases between. Per the germline V gene, CDR1 is MGHDK and CDR2 is SYGVNS. There are 14 residues in the CDR3. CDR3 protein: CASRGGQRTDTQYF. In nucleotides, the CDR3 is TGTGCCAGCAGGGGGGGACAGAGGACAGATACGCAGTATTTT.

The gene calls are TRBV5-4 and TRBJ2-4; 8 bases are a match to TRBD2. This CDR3 comprises 15 residues. CDR1 SGHNT and CDR2 YYREEE come from the germline V gene (reference sequence). Unmatched junction bases numbered 7, after V lost 0 bases and J lost 8 bases. CDR3 DNA sequence: TGTGCCAGCAGCTTGGCAGCGGGAGCGGGACACATTCAGTACTTC. This encodes CASSLAAGAGHIQYF.

This clone was observed a handful of times. The CDR3 protein is CASIQRGQRGNTIYF. For the CDR3, the DNA is TGTGCCAGCATCCAAAGAGGGCAGAGGGGAAACACCATATATTTT. This rearrangement joins TRBV28 to TRBJ1-3; D call uncertain. This CDR3 region has 15 residues. The ends were cut back, 7 bases at V and 4 bases at J, with 17 bases in the middle. Per the germline V gene, CDR1 is MDHEN and CDR2 is SYDVKM.

V and J are TRBV7-6 and TRBJ1-1; D possibly corresponds to TRBD1 (6 bases). V was shortened by 1 base and J by 4 bases, with 13 bases between the two germline ends. The germline CDR1 and CDR2 sequences are SGHVS and FNYEAQ. This CDR3 is 15 amino acids long. The CDR3: CASSLGWTAVTEAFF. The DNA for the CDR3 is TGTGCCAGCAGCTTAGGATGGACAGCAGTCACTGAAGCTTTCTTT.

The chain uses TRBV7-9 and TRBJ2-5; the match to TRBD1 covers 9 bases. V gave up 6 bases and J gave up 2 bases; unmatched junction bases: 7. The CDR3 has 15 amino acids. Germline V gene lookup returns CDR1 SEHNR and CDR2 FQNEAQ (reference sequence). The CDR3 nucleotides are TGTGCCAGCAGGTATACAGGGGGCCTACAAGAGACCCAGTACTTC. It is translated as CASRYTGGLQETQYF. The whole variable domain, filled in from reference TRBV7-9 and TRBJ2-5, reads DTGVSQNPRHKITKRGQNVTFRCDPISEHNRLYWYRQTLGQGPEFLTYFQNEAQLEKSRLLSDRFSAERPKGSFSTLEIQRTEQGDSAMYLCASRYTGGLQETQYFGPGTRLLVL.

V and J are TRBV27 and TRBJ2-7; TRBD2 agrees at 13 bases. The J segment lost 6 bases and the V segment lost 6 bases, leaving 8 bases of the junction unmatched. Looked up from germline, CDR1 is MNHEY and CDR2 is SMNVEV (reference sequence). The CDR3 is made up of 15 amino acids. The CDR3 DNA reads as TGTGCCAGCAGCCAAACTAGCGGGGGGGCTAGCGAGCAGTACTTC. It yields the protein CASSQTSGGASEQYF.

The chain combines TRBV2 with TRBJ2-3; TRBD2 agrees at 7 bases. Per the germline V gene, CDR1 is SNHLY and CDR2 is FYNNEI. The J segment lost 0 bases and the V segment lost 3 bases, leaving 3 bases of the junction unmatched. The CDR3 sequence is 15 residues long. CDR3 nucleotides: TGTGCCAGCAGTGACGGCGGGGGTAGCACAGATACGCAGTATTTT. Translated: CASSDGGGSTDTQYF.